These 18 T cell receptor beta chains originate from one sample sequenced in a study of shared clonotypes between healthy human individuals. The method was immunoSEQ multiplex PCR; TCRdb's version includes in-frame clones alone and lacks a portion of them. The sample has about 330,000 clones; around 72% are singletons. Sequenced sample: memory CD4+ T cells sorted from blood. Subset defined: CD45RA-negative fraction. The origin of the receptors is a man younger than 40 in good health.

This chain uses TRBV28 with TRBJ2-1; perhaps D is TRBD1 or TRBD2 (6 bases each). V was trimmed by 2 bases and J by 10 bases, leaving 18 bases between them. In germline, CDR1 is MDHEN, CDR2 SYDVKM. This CDR3 comprises 15 residues. CDR3 in DNA: TGTGCCAGCAGTTTAGGGGGGACATACTCGAAGGAGCAGTTCTTC. It encodes CASSLGGTYSKEQFF.

V and J are TRBV5-1 and TRBJ1-4; 12 nucleotides match TRBD1. The CDR3 covers 18 residues. Germline-derived CDR1 and CDR2 are SGHRS and YFSETQ. The V gene end was trimmed by 4 bases and the J gene end by 6 bases; junction bases not matched to a gene: 13. The CDR3 region is CASSRDRDRGRPDEKLFF. CDR3 coding DNA: TGCGCCAGCAGCCGAGACCGGGACAGGGGGCGCCCCGATGAAAAACTGTTTTTT.

This clone was seen repeatedly, ten times or more. This sample includes further DNA sequences coding for the same CDR3. This chain connects TRBV18 to TRBJ2-7; 7 bases line up with TRBD2. V shed 3 bases, J shed 5 bases, and the junction held 7 bases outside the gene matches. This CDR3 has 14 amino acids. Germline CDR1 reads KGHSH; CDR2 reads LQKENI. The CDR3 here is CASSPVGRAHEQYF. In nucleotides, the CDR3 is TGTGCCAGCTCACCCGTTGGGAGGGCCCACGAGCAGTACTTC.

This clone occurred once. J is TRBJ2-1 and V is TRBV9, with D possibly being TRBD1 (6 bases). Germline values: CDR1 SGDLS, CDR2 YYNGEE. Trimming shortened V by 0 bases and J by 4 bases, and 11 bases separated the two germline ends. This CDR3 region has 15 residues. CDR3 in amino acids: CASSVDGGGYNEQFF. The CDR3 nucleotides read TGTGCCAGCAGCGTAGATGGGGGCGGGTACAATGAGCAGTTCTTC.

V gene TRBV6-5 combines with J gene TRBJ2-5; D unresolved. Trimming stripped 2 bases from V and 6 bases from J, with 4 bases between. The CDR3 runs to 11 residues. Germline CDR1 reads MNHEY; CDR2 reads SVGAGI. The CDR3 region is CASSYLKTQYF. As DNA, the CDR3 is TGTGCCAGCAGTTACCTAAAGACCCAGTACTTC.

This clone was observed a few times. The V and J genes are TRBV5-5 and TRBJ1-4; 10 bases line up with TRBD1. From germline, CDR1 is SGHKS and CDR2 YYEKEE (reference sequence). The CDR3 covers 17 residues. Trimming cost V 4 bases and J 6 bases; bases outside gene matches: 12. CDR3 protein: CASSARGPGTGDEKLFF. DNA of the CDR3: TGTGCCAGCAGCGCCCGGGGACCTGGGACAGGGGATGAAAAACTGTTTTTT.

The V gene is TRBV11-3, the J gene TRBJ1-2; D gene ambiguous. Trimming pared 5 bases from V and 8 bases from J, leaving 30 bases between. The CDR3 has 18 amino acids. The germline V gene has CDR1 SGHNT and CDR2 YENEEA. DNA for the CDR3: TGTGCCAGCAGCCCTACGGTGGGCAGGAGTTGGGCAAGCAAGGGCTACACCTTC. The encoded protein is CASSPTVGRSWASKGYTF. The whole variable domain, remainder taken from reference TRBV11-3 and TRBJ1-2, is EAGVVQSPRYKIIEKKQPVAFWCNPISGHNTLYWYLQNLGQGPELLIRYENEEAVDDSQLPKDRFSAERLKGVDSTLKIQPAELGDSAVYLCASSPTVGRSWASKGYTFGSGTRLTVV.

As to this clone: One base away lies a much larger clone, so this may be a sequencing read error. This chain links TRBV6-6 with TRBJ1-5; D not resolved. The CDR3 loop spans 14 amino acids. Trimming cost V 0 bases and J 4 bases, with 7 bases left between them. Germline loops: CDR1 MNHNY, CDR2 SVGAGI (reference sequence). This chain's CDR3 is CASSYSKGNQPQHF. CDR3 nucleotides: TGTGCCAGCAGTTACTCGAAGGGAAATCAGCCCCAGCATTTT.

The rearrangement joins TRBV7-3 to TRBJ2-1, with 9 bases identical to TRBD1. Per the germline V gene, CDR1 is SGHTA and CDR2 is FQGTGA. The CDR3 has 15 residues. V gave up 5 bases and J gave up 4 bases; unmatched junction bases: 6. The CDR3 is CASSLDRGVYNEQFF. Here the CDR3 DNA reads TGTGCCAGCAGCCTGGACAGGGGAGTTTACAATGAGCAGTTCTTC.

The V call is TRBV7-9, the J call TRBJ2-7; 9 nucleotides align to TRBD2. CDR1 SEHNR and CDR2 FQNEAQ come from the germline V gene (reference sequence). The CDR3 sequence is 13 residues long. V was pared by 11 bases and J by 4 bases, with 9 bases of the junction left unmatched. The CDR3 DNA is TGTGCCTACGAGTTAAGCGGGAGGTACGAGCAGTACTTC. This codes for CAYELSGRYEQYF.

The chain combines TRBV15 with TRBJ1-1, with 12 bases aligning to TRBD1. Germline V gene data show CDR1 as LNHNV and CDR2 as YYDKDF (reference sequence). This CDR3 is built from 15 residues. The J segment lost 7 bases and the V segment lost 3 bases, leaving 6 bases of the junction unmatched. Written as DNA, the CDR3 is TGTGCCACCAGCAGGGGGGACAGGGGGCTTAATGAAGCTTTCTTT. As protein: CATSRGDRGLNEAFF.

The chain joins TRBV7-3 to TRBJ2-1; TRBD2 agrees at 11 bases. CDR3 length: 15 amino acids. Unmatched junction bases numbered 6, after V lost 4 bases and J lost 7 bases. Looked up from germline, CDR1 is SGHTA and CDR2 is FQGTGA. As DNA, the CDR3 is TGTGCCAGCAGCTCAACTAGCGGGAGAGTAAATGAGCAGTTCTTC. Residues: CASSSTSGRVNEQFF.

The rearrangement uses TRBV7-9 and TRBJ2-3; the D gene is possibly TRBD2 (6 bases). CDR3 length: 15 residues. The V end was cut by 3 bases, the J end by 4 bases, with 14 bases between. Germline CDR1 and CDR2: SEHNR and FQNEAQ (reference sequence). The CDR3 sequence is CASSFRAGLADTQYF. CDR3 coding DNA: TGTGCCAGCAGCTTTAGGGCGGGATTGGCAGATACGCAGTATTTT.

The chain combines TRBV10-1 with TRBJ1-1; D gene ambiguous. Per the germline V gene, CDR1 is WNHNN and CDR2 is SYGVQD (reference sequence). The CDR3 consists of 13 residues. Trimming shortened V by 10 bases and J by 2 bases, and 14 bases separated the two germline ends. The CDR3 nucleotides are TGCGCCACCAAACAAAGCCTAAACACTGAAGCTTTCTTT. Translated: CATKQSLNTEAFF.

The chain joins TRBV5-1 to TRBJ2-1; TRBD2 aligns across 8 bases. The CDR3 is made up of 16 amino acids. The V and J ends lost 0 bases and 2 bases, in that order; junction bases with no gene match: 4. Germline V gene data show CDR1 as SGHRS and CDR2 as YFSETQ. CDR3 residues: CASSLGTSGAYNEQFF. The CDR3 nucleotides are TGCGCCAGCAGCTTGGGAACTAGCGGAGCCTACAATGAGCAGTTCTTC.

This chain connects TRBV19 to TRBJ2-7; D possibly matches TRBD1 or TRBD2 (5 bases each). V was pared by 4 bases and J by 5 bases, with 12 bases between. The CDR3 loop spans 13 amino acids. Germline V gives CDR1 LNHDA, CDR2 SQIVND (reference sequence). CDR3 DNA sequence: TGTGCCAGTAGTACCGCGAGGGGTAACGAGCAGTACTTC. It codes for CASSTARGNEQYF. The full variable domain, completed using reference TRBV19 and TRBJ2-7, is DGGITQSPKYLFRKEGQNVTLSCEQNLNHDAMYWYRQDPGQGLRLIYYSQIVNDFQKGDIAEGYSVSREKKESFPLTVTSAQKNPTAFYLCASSTARGNEQYFGPGTRLTVT.

This clone was counted between two and nine times. The chain has TRBV10-3 and TRBJ1-2; a weak D match, TRBD1 (5 bases). Germline assignment: CDR1 ENHRY and CDR2 SYGVKD. The CDR3 has 15 residues. Trimming took off 0 bases at V and 3 bases at J, with 11 bases between the two ends. The CDR3 reads CAISESRGTDYGYTF. As DNA, the CDR3 is TGTGCCATCAGTGAGTCGAGAGGGACTGACTATGGCTACACCTTC.

This sequence joins TRBV25-1 and TRBJ1-1, with D possibly matching TRBD1 (5 bases). Germline CDR1 is MGHDK and CDR2 is SYGVNS. The length of the CDR3 is 14 residues. The V end lost 6 bases, the J end lost 5 bases, and 16 bases lay between the germline ends. Written as DNA, the CDR3 is TGTGCCAGCAGCCCCCGGGAGGGACGAACTGAAGCTTTCTTT. Protein product: CASSPREGRTEAFF.